The clone carrying this T cell receptor (beta chain) is medium-sized by share. This sample was taken from a study of tumour-infiltrating T cells in Burkitt lymphoma. CDR1 MNHNS and CDR2 SASEGT come from the germline V gene. Trimming removed 10 bases from V and 6 bases from J, with 20 bases in between. The CDR3 runs 14 residues. The assay was immunoSEQ multiplex PCR, and TCRdb's table has in-frame clones only and misses some. The sample lists fewer than 20,000 clones; roughly 80% were seen once. Specimen: tumor tissue. The sequence came from a human donor with diffuse large B-cell lymphoma. The genes are TRBV6-1 and TRBJ2-3; D is undetermined. This CDR3 is CAISGDYQGDTQYF. The CDR3 region has the DNA TGTGCCATCTCAGGAGATTATCAAGGGGATACGCAGTATTTT.